This T cell receptor beta chain emerged from a study of T cell changes during pregnancy in multiple sclerosis. Trimming removed 0 bases at V and 5 bases at J, with 13 bases between. CDR1 is LNHNV and CDR2 is YYDKDF in the germline V gene (reference sequence). The CDR3 sequence is 15 residues long. Assay: immunoSEQ multiplex PCR; the TCRdb copy retains only in-frame clones and omits some. The table records approximately 90,000 clones, approximately 94% of them present only once. The source material was peripheral blood, sampled in the third trimester of pregnancy. The TCR was taken from a female donor with multiple sclerosis, enrolled in a pregnancy study. The chain carries TRBV15 and TRBJ1-1, with D maybe TRBD1 (5 bases). DNA for the CDR3: TGTGCCACCAGCAGAGACCGGGACGGGGGGACTGAAGCTTTCTTT. This gives the protein CATSRDRDGGTEAFF.